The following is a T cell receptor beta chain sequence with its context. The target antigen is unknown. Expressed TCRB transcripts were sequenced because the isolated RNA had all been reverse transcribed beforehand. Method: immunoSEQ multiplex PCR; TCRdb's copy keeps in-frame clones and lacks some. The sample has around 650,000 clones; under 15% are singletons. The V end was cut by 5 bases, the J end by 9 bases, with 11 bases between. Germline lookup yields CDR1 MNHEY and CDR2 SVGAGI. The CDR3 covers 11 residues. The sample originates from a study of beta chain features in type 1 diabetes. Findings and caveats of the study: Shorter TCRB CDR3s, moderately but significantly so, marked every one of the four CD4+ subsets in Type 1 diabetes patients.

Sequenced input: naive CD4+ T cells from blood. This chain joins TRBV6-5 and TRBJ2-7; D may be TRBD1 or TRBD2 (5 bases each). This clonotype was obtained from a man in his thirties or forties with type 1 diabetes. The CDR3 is CASSAHGGQYF. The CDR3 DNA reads TGTGCCAGCAGTGCCCATGGGGGGCAGTACTTC.